This TCR beta chain came from a study of human T cells and chemical hapten exposure. Study observations and caveats: Once DPC sensitization occurred, TCRs above 1 in 1000 frequency showed no change.

Germline V CDR1 and CDR2: SGHNT, YYREEE (reference sequence). Trimming at V came to 5 bases and at J to 4 bases, leaving 6 bases not matched to a gene. The length of the CDR3 is 14 residues. Time point described: patch test 2, 6 weeks after DPC sensitization. Sample treatment: therapeutic diphenylcyclopropenone sensitization with weekly scalp DPC. Whole blood that had not been fractionated was the source of extracted total RNA. Note on this clonotype: The antigen is undetermined.

TCRdb re-called the RACE reads with MiXCR, one entry per CDR3 protein. This sample has 75,000 to 95,000 distinct CDR3 sequences, with 11% found just once. The sequences come from whole blood, collected in connection with sensitization to the hapten diphenylcyclopropenone (DPC). J is TRBJ2-5 and V is TRBV5-4, with TRBD1 matching 9 bases. The TCR comes from a man aged 35 to 55 with alopecia areata. Some clones in this sample may be carry-over from other donors' samples. This CDR3 reads CASSPDRGRETQYF. CDR3 bases: TGTGCCAGCAGTCCGGACAGGGGTAGAGAGACCCAGTACTTC.